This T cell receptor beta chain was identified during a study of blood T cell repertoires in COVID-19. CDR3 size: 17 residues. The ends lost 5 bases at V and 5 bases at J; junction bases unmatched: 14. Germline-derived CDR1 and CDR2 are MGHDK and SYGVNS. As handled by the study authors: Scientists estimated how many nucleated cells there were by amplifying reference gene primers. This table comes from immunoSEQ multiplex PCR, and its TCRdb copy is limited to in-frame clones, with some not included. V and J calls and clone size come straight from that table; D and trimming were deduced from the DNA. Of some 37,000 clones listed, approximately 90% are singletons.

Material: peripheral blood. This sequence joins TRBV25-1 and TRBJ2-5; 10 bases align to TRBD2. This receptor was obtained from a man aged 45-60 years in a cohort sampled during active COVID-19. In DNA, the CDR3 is TGTGCCAGCAGTAAAGCCGGGACTAGCGTGAGTATGGAGACCCAGTACTTC. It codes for CASSKAGTSVSMETQYF.